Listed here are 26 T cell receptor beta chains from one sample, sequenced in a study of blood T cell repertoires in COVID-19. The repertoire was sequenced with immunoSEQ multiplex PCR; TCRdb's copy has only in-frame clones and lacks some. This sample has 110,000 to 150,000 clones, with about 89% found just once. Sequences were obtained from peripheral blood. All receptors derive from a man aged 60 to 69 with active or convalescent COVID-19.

The CDR3 DNA reads as TGTGCCAGCAGCGTAGCTCAGGGAAGAACTGGAAACACCATATATTTT. As protein: CASSVAQGRTGNTIYF. The V call is TRBV9, the J call TRBJ1-3; tentatively, D is TRBD1 (5 bases). Per germline, CDR1 SGDLS and CDR2 YYNGEE. The length of the CDR3 is 16 residues. The ends were cut back, 0 bases at V and 2 bases at J, with 12 bases in the middle.

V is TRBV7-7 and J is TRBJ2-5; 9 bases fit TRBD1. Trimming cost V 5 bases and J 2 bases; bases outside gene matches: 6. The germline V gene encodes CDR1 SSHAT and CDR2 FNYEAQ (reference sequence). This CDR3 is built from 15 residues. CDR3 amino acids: CASSPRTGAQETQYF. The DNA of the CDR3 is TGTGCCAGCAGCCCGCGGACAGGGGCTCAAGAGACCCAGTACTTC.

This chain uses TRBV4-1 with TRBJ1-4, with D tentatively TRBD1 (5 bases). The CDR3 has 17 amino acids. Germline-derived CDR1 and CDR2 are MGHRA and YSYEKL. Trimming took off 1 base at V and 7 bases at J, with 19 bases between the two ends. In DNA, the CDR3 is TGCGCCAGCAGCCAAGGCCCTCAGCGGGGCGGGGGTGAAAAACTGTTTTTT. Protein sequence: CASSQGPQRGGGEKLFF.

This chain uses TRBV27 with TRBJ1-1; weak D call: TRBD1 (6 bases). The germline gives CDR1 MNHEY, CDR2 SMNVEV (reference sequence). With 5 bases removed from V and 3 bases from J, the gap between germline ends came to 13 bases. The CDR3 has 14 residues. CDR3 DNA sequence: TGTGCCAGCAGTCCCCGGGGGGCATACACTGAAGCTTTCTTT. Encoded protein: CASSPRGAYTEAFF.

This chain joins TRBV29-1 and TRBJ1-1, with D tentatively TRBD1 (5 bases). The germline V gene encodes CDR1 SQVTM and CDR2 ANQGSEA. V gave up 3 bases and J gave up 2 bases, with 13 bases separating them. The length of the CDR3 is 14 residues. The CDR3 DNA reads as TGCAGCGTTGAGGTAGGGGCAGCAAACACTGAAGCTTTCTTT. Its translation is CSVEVGAANTEAFF.

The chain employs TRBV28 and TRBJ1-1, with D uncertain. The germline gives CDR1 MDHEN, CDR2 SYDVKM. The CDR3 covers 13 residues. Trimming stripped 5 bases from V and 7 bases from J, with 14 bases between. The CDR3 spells CASSPGGAGEAFF. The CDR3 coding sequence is TGTGCCAGCAGTCCAGGAGGCGCGGGTGAAGCTTTCTTT.

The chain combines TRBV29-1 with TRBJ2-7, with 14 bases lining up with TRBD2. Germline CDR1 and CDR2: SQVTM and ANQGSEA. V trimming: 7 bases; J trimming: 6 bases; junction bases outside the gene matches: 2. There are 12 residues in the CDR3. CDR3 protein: CSGGLAGVEQYF. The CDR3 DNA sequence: TGCAGCGGGGGACTAGCGGGAGTCGAGCAGTACTTC.

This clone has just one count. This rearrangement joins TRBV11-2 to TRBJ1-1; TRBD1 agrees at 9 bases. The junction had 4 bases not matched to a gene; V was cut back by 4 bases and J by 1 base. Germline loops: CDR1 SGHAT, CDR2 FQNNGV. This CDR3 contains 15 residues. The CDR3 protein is CASSWGQGTNTEAFF. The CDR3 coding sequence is TGTGCCAGCAGCTGGGGACAGGGAACGAACACTGAAGCTTTCTTT.

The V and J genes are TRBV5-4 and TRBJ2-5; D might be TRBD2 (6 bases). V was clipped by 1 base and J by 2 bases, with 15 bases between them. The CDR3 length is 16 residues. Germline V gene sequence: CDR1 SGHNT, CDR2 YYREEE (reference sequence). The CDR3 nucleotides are TGTGCCAGCAGCTTGCGGTCGACTAGGGTGCAAGAGACCCAGTACTTC. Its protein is CASSLRSTRVQETQYF. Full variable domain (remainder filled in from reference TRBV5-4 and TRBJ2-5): ETGVTQSPTHLIKTRGQQVTLRCSSQSGHNTVSWYQQALGQGPQFIFQYYREEENGRGNFPPRFSGLQFPNYSSELNVNALELDDSALYLCASSLRSTRVQETQYFGPGTRLLVL.

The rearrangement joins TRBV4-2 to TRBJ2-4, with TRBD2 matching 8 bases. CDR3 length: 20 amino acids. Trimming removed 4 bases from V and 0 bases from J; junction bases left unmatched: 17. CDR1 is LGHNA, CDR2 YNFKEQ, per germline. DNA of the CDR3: TGTGCCAGCAGCCGGGAGGCCAGCGGGGGCCAAAATGGAGCCAAAAACATTCAGTACTTC. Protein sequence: CASSREASGGQNGAKNIQYF.

Here the CDR3 DNA reads TGTGCCACCAGTGAACAGGCGCAGGAGACCCAGTACTTC. The encoded protein is CATSEQAQETQYF. The chain links TRBV24-1 to TRBJ2-5, with a possible D match to TRBD1 (5 bases). CDR3 length: 13 residues. Germline CDR1 and CDR2: KGHDR and SFDVKD. Trimming removed 4 bases at V and 5 bases at J, with 10 bases between.

CDR3 sequence: CASSLLTGEEKLFF. The DNA of the CDR3 is TGTGCCAGCAGCTTACTTACCGGGGAAGAAAAACTGTTTTTT. The chain carries TRBV7-2 and TRBJ1-4; D not resolved. The CDR3 runs to 14 residues. With 2 bases removed from V and 8 bases from J, the gap between germline ends came to 12 bases. Germline values: CDR1 SGHTA, CDR2 FQGNSA.

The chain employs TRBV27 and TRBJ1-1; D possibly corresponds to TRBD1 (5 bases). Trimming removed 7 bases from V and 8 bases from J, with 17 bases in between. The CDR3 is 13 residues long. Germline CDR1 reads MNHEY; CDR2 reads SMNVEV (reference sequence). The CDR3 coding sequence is TGTGCCAGCATCGGGGGTGACCGCCTGGAAGCTTTCTTT. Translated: CASIGGDRLEAFF.

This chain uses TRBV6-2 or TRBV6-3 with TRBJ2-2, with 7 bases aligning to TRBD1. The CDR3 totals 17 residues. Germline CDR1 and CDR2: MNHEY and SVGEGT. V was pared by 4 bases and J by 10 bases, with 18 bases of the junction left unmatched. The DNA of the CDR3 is TGTGCCAGCAGTTTACTACACCCCGCCGGGGACAGTGAGGAGCTGTTTTTT. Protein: CASSLLHPAGDSEELFF.

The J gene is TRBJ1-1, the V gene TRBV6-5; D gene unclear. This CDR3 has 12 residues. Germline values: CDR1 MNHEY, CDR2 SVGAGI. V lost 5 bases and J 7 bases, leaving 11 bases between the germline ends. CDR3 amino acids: CASSLHRGEAFF. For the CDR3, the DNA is TGTGCCAGCAGTCTCCACCGGGGTGAAGCTTTCTTT.

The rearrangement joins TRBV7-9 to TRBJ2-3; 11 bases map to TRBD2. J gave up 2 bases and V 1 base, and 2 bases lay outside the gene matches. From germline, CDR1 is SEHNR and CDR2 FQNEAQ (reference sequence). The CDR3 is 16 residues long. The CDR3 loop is CASSLGSGRATDTQYF. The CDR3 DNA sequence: TGTGCCAGCAGCTTAGGTAGCGGGAGGGCCACAGATACGCAGTATTTT.

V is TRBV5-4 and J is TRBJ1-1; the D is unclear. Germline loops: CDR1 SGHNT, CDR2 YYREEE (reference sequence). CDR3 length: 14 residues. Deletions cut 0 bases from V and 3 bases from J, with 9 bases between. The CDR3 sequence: CASSLALLDTEAFF. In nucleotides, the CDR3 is TGTGCCAGCAGCTTGGCACTCTTGGACACTGAAGCTTTCTTT.

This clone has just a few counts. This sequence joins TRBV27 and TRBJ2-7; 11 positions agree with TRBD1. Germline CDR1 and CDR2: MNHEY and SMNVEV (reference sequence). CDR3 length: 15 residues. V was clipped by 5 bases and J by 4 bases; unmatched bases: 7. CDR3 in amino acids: CASSLGTGGSYEQYF. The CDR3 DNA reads TGTGCCAGCAGTCTCGGGACAGGGGGGAGTTACGAGCAGTACTTC.

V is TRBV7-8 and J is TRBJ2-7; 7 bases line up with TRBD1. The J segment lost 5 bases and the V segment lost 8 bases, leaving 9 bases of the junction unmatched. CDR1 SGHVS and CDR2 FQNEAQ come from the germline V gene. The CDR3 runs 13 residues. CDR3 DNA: TGTGCCAGCGCTAAGGACAGGACGGACGAGCAGTACTTC. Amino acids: CASAKDRTDEQYF.

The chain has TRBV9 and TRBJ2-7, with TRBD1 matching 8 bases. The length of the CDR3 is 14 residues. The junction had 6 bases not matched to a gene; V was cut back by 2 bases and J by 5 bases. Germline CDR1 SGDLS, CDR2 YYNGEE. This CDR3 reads CASSVGQGAHEQYF. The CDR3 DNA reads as TGTGCCAGCAGCGTTGGTCAGGGGGCCCACGAGCAGTACTTC.

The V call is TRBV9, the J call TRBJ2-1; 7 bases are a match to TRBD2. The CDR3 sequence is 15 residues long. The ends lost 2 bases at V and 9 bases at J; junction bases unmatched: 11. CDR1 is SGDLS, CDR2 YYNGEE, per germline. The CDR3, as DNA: TGTGCCAGCAGCGTCCGCGGAGCGCCGGGGGGTGAGCAGTTCTTC. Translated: CASSVRGAPGGEQFF.

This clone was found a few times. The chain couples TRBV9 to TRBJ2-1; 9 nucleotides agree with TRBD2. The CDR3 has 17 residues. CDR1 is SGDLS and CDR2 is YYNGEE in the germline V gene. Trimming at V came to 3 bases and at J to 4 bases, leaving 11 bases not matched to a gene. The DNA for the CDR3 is TGTGCCAGCAGCGGCGGCGGAGCGGGGGGACCGTACAATGAGCAGTTCTTC. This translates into CASSGGGAGGPYNEQFF.

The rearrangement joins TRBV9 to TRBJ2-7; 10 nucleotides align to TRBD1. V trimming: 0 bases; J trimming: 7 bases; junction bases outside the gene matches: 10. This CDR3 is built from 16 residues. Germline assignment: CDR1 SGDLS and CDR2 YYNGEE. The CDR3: CASSVGGGTGASEQYF. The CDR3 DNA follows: TGTGCCAGCAGCGTAGGGGGAGGGACAGGGGCGTCGGAGCAGTACTTC.

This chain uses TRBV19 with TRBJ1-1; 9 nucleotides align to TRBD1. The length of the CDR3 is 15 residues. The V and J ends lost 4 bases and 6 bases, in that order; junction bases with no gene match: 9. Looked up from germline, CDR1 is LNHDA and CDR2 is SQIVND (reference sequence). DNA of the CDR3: TGTGCCAGTAGTACGGGACAGGGATCGGGTTCTGAAGCTTTCTTT. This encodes CASSTGQGSGSEAFF.

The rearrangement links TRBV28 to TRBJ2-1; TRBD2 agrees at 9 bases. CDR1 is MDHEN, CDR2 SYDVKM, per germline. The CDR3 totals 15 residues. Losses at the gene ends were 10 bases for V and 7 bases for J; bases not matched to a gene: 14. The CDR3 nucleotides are TGTGCCACGTGCGGCGGACTAGCGCACGGGAATGAGCAGTTCTTC. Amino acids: CATCGGLAHGNEQFF.

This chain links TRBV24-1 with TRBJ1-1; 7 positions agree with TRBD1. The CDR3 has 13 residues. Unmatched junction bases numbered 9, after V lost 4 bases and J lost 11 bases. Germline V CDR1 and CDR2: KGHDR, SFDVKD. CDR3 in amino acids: CATSDSHRGRAFF. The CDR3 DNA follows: TGTGCCACCAGTGACTCCCACAGGGGCCGGGCTTTCTTT.